This T cell receptor beta chain is from a study of T cells in Graves' hyperthyroidism and ophthalmopathy. Study background: Peripheral blood was drawn at first diagnosis, prior to all treatment.

From RNA transcripts, TCR beta CDR3 regions were amplified. HTBI primers were the set used in a first-round RT-PCR of the TCR CDR3. TCRdb independently ran MiXCR on the multiplex PCR reads; one entry per CDR3 protein. The sample comprises hundreds of thousands of distinct CDR3 sequences, roughly 15% of which are singletons, and around 3.9% rests with the top ten. Patients between 18 and 65 years old had hyperthyroidism, newly diagnosed and lasting under 2 months. Criteria for exclusion of patients were uncontrolled infection, other autoimmune disease, pregnancy or lactation. Cells are PBMCs isolated from around 9.4 ml of fresh blood. This clonotype was seen at least ten times. Germline V gene sequence: CDR1 SGHRS, CDR2 YFSETQ. V was clipped by 3 bases and J by 2 bases, with 11 bases between them. The CDR3 runs 14 residues.

The TCR comes from a woman aged 25 to 39 with Graves' hyperthyroidism. The chain employs TRBV5-1 and TRBJ1-2; D is unclear. Sequencing was carried out using blood. The CDR3: CASSSLDVNYGYTF. Written as DNA, the CDR3 is TGCGCCAGCAGCTCCCTCGACGTGAACTATGGCTACACCTTC.